This is a list of T cell receptor beta chains from one sample in a study of T cells in localized non-small cell lung cancer. Method: immunoSEQ multiplex PCR; TCRdb's copy keeps in-frame clones and lacks some. The data contain some 9,600 clones, less than 95% of them singletons. The specimen comprised peripheral blood, sampled before any cancer treatment. The receptors shown here come from a male donor older than 55 with stage III squamous cell lung carcinoma. Each CDR3 is given with its conserved first and last residue. A D gene is named only where the DNA matches it firmly. Not all rows give a size; the values are once, few, many and, for expanded clones, a class.

>.|TRBJ1-1|TRBV6-5|.
TGTGCCAGCAGTTACCCCACCGGGGGGCCAGGCACTGAAGCTTTCTTT
CASSYPTGGPGTEAFF
>.|TRBJ2-7|TRBV28|TRBD2
TGTGCCAGCAGTTTAACGGGGGGGGCCACCGAGCAGTACTTC
CASSLTGGATEQYF
>once|TRBJ2-3|TRBV12-5|.
TGTGCTAGTGGTCCCCACCCCGGCGATACGCAGTATTTT
CASGPHPGDTQYF
>.|TRBJ1-4|TRBV5-5|.
TGTGCCAGCAGCTTGGGGGCAGGGGCTTTTAATGAAAAACTGTTTTTT
CASSLGAGAFNEKLFF
>.|TRBJ2-1|TRBV19|TRBD1
TGTGCCAGTAGTATCCCCGGACAGGGAATTGAGCAGTTCTTC
CASSIPGQGIEQFF
>.|TRBJ1-1|TRBV6-6|.
TGTGCCAGCATCCAAAGCTCGAGAGGTAAAACTGAAGCTTTCTTT
CASIQSSRGKTEAFF
>.|TRBJ1-3|TRBV5-1|.
TGCGCCAGCAGCCCAGAGATATCTGGAAACACCATATATTTT
CASSPEISGNTIYF
>.|TRBJ1-2|TRBV5-4|.
TGTGCCAGCAGCTCCCCCCTCGGCCAGGGTGGCTACACCTTC
CASSSPLGQGGYTF
>.|TRBJ1-1|TRBV5-1|.
TGCGCCAGCAGCTTGGAGACAGTCCCGAACACTGAAGCTTTCTTT
CASSLETVPNTEAFF
>.|TRBJ2-3|TRBV29-1|.
TGCAGCGTTGAGGGGGGCCCCTCAGATACGCAGTATTTT
CSVEGGPSDTQYF
>few|TRBJ2-2|TRBV2|TRBD1
TGTGCCAGCAGAAAACCGGGACAGGGGCCCACCGGGGAGCTGTTTTTT
CASRKPGQGPTGELFF
>.|TRBJ2-3|TRBV5-6|TRBD1
TGTGCCAGCAGCGGCTCAGGACAGGGTGGATACACAGATACGCAGTATTTT
CASSGSGQGGYTDTQYF
>.|TRBJ1-1|TRBV9|.
TGTGCCAGCAGCGTAGACCCGGGGAGGTTGAACACTGAAGCTTTCTTT
CASSVDPGRLNTEAFF
>few|TRBJ1-1|TRBV4-1|.
TGCGCCAGCAGCCAAGGTAGCAACACTGAAGCTTTCTTT
CASSQGSNTEAFF
>.|TRBJ2-2|TRBV19|.
TGTGCCAGTAGCCGGGGGCTGGGGGCCGGGGAGCTGTTTTTT
CASSRGLGAGELFF
>.|TRBJ1-1|TRBV5-6|.
TGTGCCGGCAGCTTGGGCAGGAACACTGAAGCTTTCTTT
CAGSLGRNTEAFF
>.|TRBJ1-2|TRBV2|TRBD1
TGTGCCAGCAGGCAGGGGGCTAGCTATGGCTACACCTTC
CASRQGASYGYTF
>.|TRBJ2-7|TRBV5-5|TRBD1
TGTGCCAGCAGCTTGTGGGACAGGGGCCACGAGCAGTACTTC
CASSLWDRGHEQYF
>.|TRBJ2-1|TRBV7-2|TRBD2
TGTGCCAGTAGCTATCGACTAGCGGGGGGACGACACTCCTACAATGAGCAGTTCTTC
CASSYRLAGGRHSYNEQFF
>.|TRBJ2-7|TRBV7-7|.
TGTGCTAGCAGCCCCAGCCTTACACCTTCCTACGAGCAGTACTTC
CASSPSLTPSYEQYF
>.|TRBJ1-4|TRBV29-1|.
TGCAGCGTTGAGGGTAGTCAGAATAATGAAAAACTGTTTTTT
CSVEGSQNNEKLFF
>.|TRBJ2-3|TRBV30|.
TGTGCCTGGAGTCCACCAGGGGGCACAGATACGCAGTATTTT
CAWSPPGGTDTQYF
>.|TRBJ2-1|TRBV7-3|.
TGTGCCAGCAGCTTAAATGGGCAGGGGATTTACAATGAGCAGTTCTTC
CASSLNGQGIYNEQFF
>few|TRBJ1-6|TRBV19|TRBD1
TGTGCCAGTGAACTTTCCGGGACAGGGAGTGGACCCCTCCACTTT
CASELSGTGSGPLHF
>.|TRBJ2-1|TRBV7-2|.
TGTGCCAGCAGCTTAGCCCAGCTCAATGAGCAGTTCTTC
CASSLAQLNEQFF
>.|TRBJ1-4|TRBV7-9|.
TGTGCCAGCAGCTTAGCGCTATCACCAACTAATGAAAAACTGTTTTTT
CASSLALSPTNEKLFF
>.|TRBJ2-5|TRBV5-1|.
TGCGCCAGCAGTGATCCTTATAAAGGGGCGCAAGAGACCCAGTACTTC
CASSDPYKGAQETQYF
>once|TRBJ2-2|TRBV5-1|.
TGCGCCAGCAGCTTGGCGCTAGCGAACACCGGGGAGCTGTTTTTT
CASSLALANTGELFF
>.|TRBJ2-1|TRBV7-9|.
TGTGCCAGCAGCTTAGGTCCGGGACGGTCCTACAATGAGCAGTTCTTC
CASSLGPGRSYNEQFF
>.|TRBJ2-5|TRBV5-1|TRBD2
TGCGCCAGCAGCTTGGCAAGCGGGGGGGCAGAGACCCAGTACTTC
CASSLASGGAETQYF
>.|TRBJ1-1|TRBV5-1|TRBD1
TGCGCCAGCAGCTCCAATGATAATACAGGGGACACTGAAGCTTTCTTT
CASSSNDNTGDTEAFF
>.|TRBJ1-5|TRBV15|TRBD1
TGTGCCACCAGCAGGGACAGGGGCAATCAGCCCCAGCATTTT
CATSRDRGNQPQHF
>.|TRBJ1-6|TRBV19|.
TGTGCCAGTAGTTTGACAGACAATTCACCCCTCCACTTT
CASSLTDNSPLHF
>.|TRBJ1-4|TRBV28|.
TGTGCCAGCAGTTTTAGTGGCCATACAACTAATGAAAAACTGTTTTTT
CASSFSGHTTNEKLFF